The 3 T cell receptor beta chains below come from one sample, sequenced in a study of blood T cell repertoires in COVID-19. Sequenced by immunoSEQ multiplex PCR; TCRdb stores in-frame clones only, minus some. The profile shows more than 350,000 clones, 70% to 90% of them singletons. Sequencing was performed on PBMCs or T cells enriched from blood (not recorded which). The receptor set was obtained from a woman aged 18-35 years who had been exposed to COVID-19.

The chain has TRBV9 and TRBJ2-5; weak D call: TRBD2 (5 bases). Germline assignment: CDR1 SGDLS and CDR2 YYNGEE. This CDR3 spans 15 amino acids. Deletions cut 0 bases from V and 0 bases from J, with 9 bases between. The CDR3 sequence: CASSVGTAYQETQYF. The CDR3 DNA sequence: TGTGCCAGCAGCGTAGGGACTGCGTACCAAGAGACCCAGTACTTC.

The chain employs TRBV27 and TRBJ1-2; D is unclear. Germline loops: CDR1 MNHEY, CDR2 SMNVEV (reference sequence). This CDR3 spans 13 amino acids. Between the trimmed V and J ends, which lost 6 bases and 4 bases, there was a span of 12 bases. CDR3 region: CASSDGRGYGYTF. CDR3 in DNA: TGTGCCAGCAGCGATGGGAGAGGCTATGGCTACACCTTC.

CDR3 in DNA: TGTGCCAGCAGCGTAGCCCAAGGAGGACTAGTGAACGGGGAGCTGTTTTTT. Amino acids: CASSVAQGGLVNGELFF. This rearrangement joins TRBV9 to TRBJ2-2, with 7 bases lining up with TRBD2. V lost 0 bases to trimming and J lost 7 bases; unmatched junction nucleotides: 12. The CDR3 has 17 residues. Germline V lookup: CDR1 SGDLS, CDR2 YYNGEE.